This TCR beta chain was captured in a study of blood T cell repertoires in COVID-19. Study at large: COVID-19 samples, acute and convalescent, were from the United States, Italy and Spain. T cells, B-cell-depleted T cells, or PBMCs supplied cDNA or gDNA.

Assay: immunoSEQ multiplex PCR; the TCRdb copy retains only in-frame clones and omits some. The sample includes under 450,000 clones, around 91% of them seen just once. While infection was still active, Seattle patients were enrolled and then followed longitudinally. The count of this clone is one. Germline-derived CDR1 and CDR2 are SEHNR and FQNEAQ (reference sequence). V was shortened by 2 bases and J by 1 base, with 11 bases between the two germline ends. The CDR3 consists of 15 residues. This chain connects TRBV7-9 to TRBJ1-1; no clear D gene. The sequence was obtained from a middle-aged woman with COVID-19, enrolled during active disease. Sample: peripheral blood. In DNA form, the CDR3 reads TGTGCCAGCAGCTTATCCGGTCCTCCGAACACTGAAGCTTTCTTT. Amino acids: CASSLSGPPNTEAFF.